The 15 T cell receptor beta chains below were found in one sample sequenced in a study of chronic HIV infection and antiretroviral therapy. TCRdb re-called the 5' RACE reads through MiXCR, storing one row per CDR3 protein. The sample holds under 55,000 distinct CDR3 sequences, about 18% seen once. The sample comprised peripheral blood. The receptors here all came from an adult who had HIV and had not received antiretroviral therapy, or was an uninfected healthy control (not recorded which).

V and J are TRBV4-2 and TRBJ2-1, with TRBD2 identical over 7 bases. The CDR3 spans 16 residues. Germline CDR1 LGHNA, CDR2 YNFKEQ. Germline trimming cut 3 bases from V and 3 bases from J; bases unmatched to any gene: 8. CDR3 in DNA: TGTGCCAGCAGCCATCAACCCGGGACTAACTACAATGAGCAGTTCTTC. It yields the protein CASSHQPGTNYNEQFF.

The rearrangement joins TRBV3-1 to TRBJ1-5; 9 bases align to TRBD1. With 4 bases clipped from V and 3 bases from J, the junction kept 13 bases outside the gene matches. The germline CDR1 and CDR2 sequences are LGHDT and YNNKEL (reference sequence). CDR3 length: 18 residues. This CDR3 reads CASSPTTSGTGINQPQHF. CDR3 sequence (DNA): TGTGCCAGCAGCCCGACAACTTCCGGGACAGGGATCAATCAGCCCCAGCATTTT. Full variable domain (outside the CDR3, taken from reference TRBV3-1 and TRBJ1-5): DTAVSQTPKYLVTQMGNDKSIKCEQNLGHDTMYWYKQDSKKFLKIMFSYNNKELIINETVPNRFSPKSPDKAHLNLHINSLELGDSAVYFCASSPTTSGTGINQPQHFGDGTRLSIL.

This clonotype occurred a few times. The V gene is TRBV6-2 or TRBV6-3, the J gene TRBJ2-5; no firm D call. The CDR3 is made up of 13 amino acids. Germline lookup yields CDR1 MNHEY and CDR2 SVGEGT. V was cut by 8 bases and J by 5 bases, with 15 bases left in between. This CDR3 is CASATRMGETQYF. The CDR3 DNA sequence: TGTGCCAGCGCCACGCGGATGGGGGAGACCCAGTACTTC.

The CDR3 spells CSVGPDSVNYGYTF. The DNA of the CDR3 is TGCAGCGTTGGACCGGACAGCGTTAACTATGGCTACACCTTC. V and J are TRBV29-1 and TRBJ1-2; possibly TRBD1 for D (6 bases). Germline V gives CDR1 SQVTM, CDR2 ANQGSEA. Trimming took off 4 bases at V and 1 base at J, with 13 bases between the two ends. There are 14 residues in the CDR3. The full variable domain, its missing parts supplied by reference TRBV29-1 and TRBJ1-2, is SAVISQKPSRDICQRGTSLTIQCQVDSQVTMMFWYRQQPGQSLTLIATANQGSEATYESGFVIDKFPISRPNLTFSTLTVSNMSPEDSSIYLCSVGPDSVNYGYTFGSGTRLTVV.

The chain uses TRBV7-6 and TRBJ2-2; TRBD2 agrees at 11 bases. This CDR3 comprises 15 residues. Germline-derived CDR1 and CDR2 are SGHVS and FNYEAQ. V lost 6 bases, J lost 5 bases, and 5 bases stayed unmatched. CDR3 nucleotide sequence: TGTGCCAGCAGAGGGACTAGCGGTGGTACCGGGGAGCTGTTTTTT. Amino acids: CASRGTSGGTGELFF.

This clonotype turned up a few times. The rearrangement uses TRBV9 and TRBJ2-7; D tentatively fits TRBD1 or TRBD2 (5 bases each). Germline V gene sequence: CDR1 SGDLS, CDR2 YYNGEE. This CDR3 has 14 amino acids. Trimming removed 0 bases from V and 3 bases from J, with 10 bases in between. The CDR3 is CASSVGAGSYEQYF. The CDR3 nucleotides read TGTGCCAGCAGCGTAGGGGCAGGGAGCTACGAGCAGTACTTC.

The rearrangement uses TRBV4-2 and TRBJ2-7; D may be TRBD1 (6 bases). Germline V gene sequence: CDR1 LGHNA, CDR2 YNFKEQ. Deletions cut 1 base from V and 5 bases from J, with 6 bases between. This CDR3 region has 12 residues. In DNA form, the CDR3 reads TGTGCCAGCAGCCAAGGGACAGACGAGCAGTACTTC. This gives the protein CASSQGTDEQYF.

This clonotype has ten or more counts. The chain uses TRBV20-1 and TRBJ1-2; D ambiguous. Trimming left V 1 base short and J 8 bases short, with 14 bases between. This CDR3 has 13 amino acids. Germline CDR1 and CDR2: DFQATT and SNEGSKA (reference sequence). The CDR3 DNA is TGCAGTGCTAGAGTTCCGGTTACTTACGGCTACACCTTC. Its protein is CSARVPVTYGYTF.

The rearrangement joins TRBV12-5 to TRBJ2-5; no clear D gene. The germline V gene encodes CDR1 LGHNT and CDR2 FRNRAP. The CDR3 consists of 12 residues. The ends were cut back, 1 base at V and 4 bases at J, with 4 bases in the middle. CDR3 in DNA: TGTGCTAGTGGTTTGGAAGGAGAGACCCAGTACTTC. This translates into CASGLEGETQYF.

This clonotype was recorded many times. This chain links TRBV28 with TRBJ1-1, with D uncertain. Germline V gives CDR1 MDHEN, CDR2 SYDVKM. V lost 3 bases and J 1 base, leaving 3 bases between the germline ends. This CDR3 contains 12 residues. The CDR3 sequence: CASSLGNTEAFF. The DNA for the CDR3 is TGTGCCAGCAGTTTGGGGAACACTGAAGCTTTCTTT.

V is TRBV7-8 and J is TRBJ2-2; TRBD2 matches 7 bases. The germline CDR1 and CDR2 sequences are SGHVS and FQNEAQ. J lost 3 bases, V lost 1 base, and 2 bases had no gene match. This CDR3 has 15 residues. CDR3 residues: CASSLGAGDTGELFF. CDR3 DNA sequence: TGTGCCAGCAGCTTAGGTGCGGGAGACACCGGGGAGCTGTTTTTT.

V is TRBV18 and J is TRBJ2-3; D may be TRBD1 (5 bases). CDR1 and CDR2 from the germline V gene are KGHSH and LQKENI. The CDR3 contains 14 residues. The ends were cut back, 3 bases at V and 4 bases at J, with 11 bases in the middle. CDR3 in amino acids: CASSPKEGADTQYF. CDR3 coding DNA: TGTGCCAGCTCACCGAAAGAAGGGGCAGATACGCAGTATTTT.

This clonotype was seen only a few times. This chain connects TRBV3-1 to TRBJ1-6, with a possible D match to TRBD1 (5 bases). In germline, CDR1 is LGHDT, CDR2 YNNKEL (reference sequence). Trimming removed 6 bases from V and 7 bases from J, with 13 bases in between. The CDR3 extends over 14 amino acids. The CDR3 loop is CASSPGTTNSPLHF. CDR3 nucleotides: TGTGCCAGCAGTCCCGGGACCACGAATTCACCCCTCCACTTT.

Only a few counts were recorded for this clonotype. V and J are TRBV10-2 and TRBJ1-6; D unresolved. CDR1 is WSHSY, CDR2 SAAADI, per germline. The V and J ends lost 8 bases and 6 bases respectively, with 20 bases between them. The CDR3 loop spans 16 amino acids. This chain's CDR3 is CASRVREGPTNSPLHF. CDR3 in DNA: TGCGCCAGCCGGGTGCGAGAGGGTCCTACTAATTCACCCCTCCACTTT.

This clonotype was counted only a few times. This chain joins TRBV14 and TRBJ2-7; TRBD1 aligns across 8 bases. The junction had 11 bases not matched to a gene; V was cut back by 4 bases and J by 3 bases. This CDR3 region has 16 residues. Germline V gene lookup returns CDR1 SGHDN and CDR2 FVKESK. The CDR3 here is CASSPTLKDRVYEQYF. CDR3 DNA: TGTGCCAGCAGCCCGACGCTTAAGGACAGGGTCTACGAGCAGTACTTC.